Following are 23 T cell receptor beta chains from one sample sequenced in a study of blood T cell repertoires in COVID-19. The data were produced by immunoSEQ multiplex PCR, yet TCRdb's version contains in-frame clones alone and is incomplete. The top ten clones hold 2.6% of a sample with about 75,000 clones, around two thirds of them seen once. Sequencing was performed on peripheral blood. The origin of the receptors is a human donor with acute or convalescent COVID-19. The donor label of this sample is uncertain.

The V and J genes are TRBV19 and TRBJ1-5; D is perhaps TRBD1 (5 bases). Looked up from germline, CDR1 is LNHDA and CDR2 is SQIVND (reference sequence). Trimming left V 2 bases short and J 9 bases short, with 11 bases between. The CDR3 consists of 13 residues. This CDR3 reads CASSINRMGPQHF. The CDR3 nucleotides are TGTGCCAGTAGTATAAACAGGATGGGGCCCCAGCATTTT.

The V gene is TRBV28, the J gene TRBJ1-6; 8 nucleotides agree with TRBD1. The CDR3 length is 15 residues. J was trimmed by 7 bases and V by 6 bases; bases with no gene match: 8. Germline V gives CDR1 MDHEN, CDR2 SYDVKM. The CDR3 DNA is TGTGCCAGCAGGGTGTCAGGGGGCAAGAATTCACCCCTCCACTTT. Translating gives CASRVSGGKNSPLHF.

The rearrangement uses TRBV10-3 and TRBJ1-1; TRBD1 might be the D (5 bases). V shed 7 bases and J shed 1 base, with 10 bases lying between them. The CDR3 consists of 13 residues. Germline CDR1 and CDR2: ENHRY and SYGVKD. CDR3 DNA sequence: TGTGCCATCACGGGGGATCAGAACACTGAAGCTTTCTTT. This translates into CAITGDQNTEAFF.

J is TRBJ2-5 and V is TRBV4-2, with 9 bases lining up with TRBD1. Germline V gene data show CDR1 as LGHNA and CDR2 as YNFKEQ. This CDR3 is built from 16 residues. Trimming cost V 2 bases and J 4 bases; bases outside gene matches: 8. This chain's CDR3 is CASSQPGQGLGETQYF. CDR3 bases: TGTGCCAGCAGCCAACCGGGACAGGGTTTAGGAGAGACCCAGTACTTC.

The CDR3 sequence: CASSRDRGSSGGSSSYNEQFF. DNA of the CDR3: TGCGCCAGCAGCCGGGACAGGGGATCTAGCGGGGGGTCGAGCTCCTACAATGAGCAGTTCTTC. The J gene is TRBJ2-1, the V gene TRBV4-1; D is perhaps TRBD2 (11 bases). Germline assignment: CDR1 MGHRA and CDR2 YSYEKL. The CDR3 totals 21 residues. The ends were cut back, 4 bases at V and 0 bases at J, with 28 bases in the middle.

The chain links TRBV6-2 or TRBV6-3 to TRBJ1-1; D may be TRBD1 (5 bases). The V gene lost 2 bases and the J gene lost 11 bases, with 15 bases spanning the gap. The length of the CDR3 is 13 residues. Germline assignment: CDR1 MNHEY and CDR2 SVGEGT. CDR3 protein: CASSYLVSGGAFF. The CDR3 coding sequence is TGTGCCAGCAGTTACCTCGTGAGCGGGGGGGCTTTCTTT.

This chain connects TRBV5-1 to TRBJ1-2, with 7 bases identical to TRBD1. The CDR3 is made up of 18 amino acids. Germline values: CDR1 SGHRS, CDR2 YFSETQ. Losses at the gene ends were 4 bases for V and 4 bases for J; bases not matched to a gene: 19. Written as DNA, the CDR3 is TGCGCCAGCAGCCCGGCCCCCCGACAGGGATGGGAGAGCTATGGCTACACCTTC. Residues: CASSPAPRQGWESYGYTF. The full variable domain, in which reference TRBV5-1 and TRBJ1-2 provide the parts outside the CDR3, is KAGVTQTPRYLIKTRGQQVTLSCSPISGHRSVSWYQQTPGQGLQFLFEYFSETQRNKGNFPGRFSGRQFSNSRSEMNVSTLELGDSALYLCASSPAPRQGWESYGYTFGSGTRLTVV.

The chain combines TRBV27 with TRBJ2-2, with D tentatively TRBD1 (6 bases). Germline CDR1 reads MNHEY; CDR2 reads SMNVEV (reference sequence). Trimming removed 6 bases from V and 5 bases from J, with 10 bases in between. CDR3 size: 13 residues. The CDR3 nucleotides are TGTGCCAGCAGCTCAGGACAGACCGGGGAGCTGTTTTTT. As protein: CASSSGQTGELFF.

This sequence joins TRBV4-1 and TRBJ2-3; D may be TRBD1 (6 bases). The V and J ends lost 0 bases and 3 bases respectively, with 16 bases between them. The CDR3 loop spans 17 amino acids. The germline V gene has CDR1 MGHRA and CDR2 YSYEKL. CDR3 sequence reads: CASSQDIGTTSTDTQYF. CDR3 nucleotides: TGCGCCAGCAGCCAAGACATTGGGACAACTTCAACAGATACGCAGTATTTT.

The chain is built from TRBV5-1 and TRBJ2-7; TRBD2 agrees at 10 bases. With 3 bases clipped from V and 0 bases from J, the junction kept 12 bases outside the gene matches. The germline V gene has CDR1 SGHRS and CDR2 YFSETQ. CDR3 length equals 18 residues. The CDR3 DNA reads as TGCGCCAGCAGCTCACTTCGGACACCTAGCGGGAGCTCCTACGAGCAGTACTTC. Translating it yields CASSSLRTPSGSSYEQYF.

The gene calls are TRBV10-2 and TRBJ1-2; no clear D gene. V lost 0 bases to trimming and J lost 8 bases, with 13 bases between them. Per the germline V gene, CDR1 is WSHSY and CDR2 is SAAADI. The CDR3 consists of 14 residues. CDR3 in amino acids: CASSESGRRSGYTF. Here the CDR3 DNA reads TGCGCCAGCAGTGAGTCGGGCCGACGGTCAGGCTACACCTTC.

V usage is TRBV7-2 and J usage is TRBJ2-5, with a tentative D call TRBD2 (6 bases). Trimming removed 2 bases at V and 5 bases at J, with 15 bases between. This CDR3 has 15 amino acids. CDR1 and CDR2 from the germline V gene are SGHTA and FQGNSA. In DNA form, the CDR3 reads TGTGCCAGCAGCTTACAATCGGCCGGGGGTGAGACCCAGTACTTC. It specifies CASSLQSAGGETQYF.

The chain couples TRBV3-1 (or the pseudogene TRBV3-2) to TRBJ2-7; possibly TRBD2 for D (6 bases). The CDR3 loop spans 13 amino acids. Germline V gives CDR1 LGHDT, CDR2 YNNKEL (reference sequence). The V end lost 4 bases, the J end lost 5 bases, and 12 bases lay between the germline ends. The CDR3 region is CASSRSGSNEQYF. DNA for the CDR3: TGTGCCAGCAGCCGGTCCGGGAGTAACGAGCAGTACTTC.

This chain links TRBV9 with TRBJ2-7; 9 bases are a match to TRBD2. The CDR3 length is 15 residues. Germline CDR1 reads SGDLS; CDR2 reads YYNGEE. V shed 0 bases and J 4 bases; nucleotides not matched to a gene: 5. CDR3 protein: CASSVAPSGTYEQYF. CDR3 DNA: TGTGCCAGCAGCGTAGCGCCTAGCGGGACTTACGAGCAGTACTTC.

This chain joins TRBV6-5 and TRBJ2-3; possibly TRBD1 for D (5 bases). V was shortened by 2 bases and J by 2 bases, with 11 bases between the two germline ends. The CDR3 extends over 15 amino acids. The V gene's germline CDR1 is MNHEY and CDR2 SVGAGI. CDR3 bases: TGTGCCAGCAGTTACCGGCAGGGCCCCACAGATACGCAGTATTTT. It codes for CASSYRQGPTDTQYF.

This clone was seen only once. J is TRBJ1-3 and V is TRBV6-6; D not certain. The V gene's germline CDR1 is MNHNY and CDR2 SVGAGI (reference sequence). Between the trimmed V and J ends, which lost 6 bases and 1 base, there was a span of 19 bases. The CDR3 consists of 17 residues. DNA for the CDR3: TGTGCCAGCAGGCGAGAAGTCGGGAATGCGTCTGGAAACACCATATATTTT. Translated: CASRREVGNASGNTIYF.

The J gene is TRBJ1-1, the V gene TRBV5-1; tentatively, D is TRBD1 (6 bases). V shed 7 bases and J shed 6 bases, with 10 bases lying between them. Germline CDR1 and CDR2: SGHRS and YFSETQ. The CDR3 spans 11 residues. The CDR3 region has the DNA TGCGCCAGCCAGGGGACGGCTGAAGCTTTCTTT. Translation: CASQGTAEAFF.

The CDR3 here is CASSRRPYNEQFF. CDR3 DNA sequence: TGTGCCAGCAGTCGGAGGCCCTACAATGAGCAGTTCTTC. The chain joins TRBV27 to TRBJ2-1; the D gene is possibly TRBD2 (5 bases). Trimming stripped 5 bases from V and 2 bases from J, with 7 bases between. The CDR3 sequence is 13 residues long. CDR1 and CDR2 from the germline V gene are MNHEY and SMNVEV (reference sequence).

This chain connects TRBV5-6 to TRBJ2-3; 9 nucleotides agree with TRBD2. This CDR3 contains 16 residues. Germline CDR1 and CDR2: SGHDT and YYEEEE. Trimming cost V 1 base and J 5 bases; bases outside gene matches: 8. CDR3 loop: CASSLRRGGQGDTQYF. CDR3 DNA sequence: TGTGCCAGCAGCTTGAGGCGGGGGGGCCAGGGAGATACGCAGTATTTT.

V is TRBV5-1 and J is TRBJ2-7; TRBD1 matches 8 bases. V shed 4 bases and J 3 bases; nucleotides not matched to a gene: 9. The CDR3 covers 15 residues. Germline lookup yields CDR1 SGHRS and CDR2 YFSETQ. The CDR3 bases are TGCGCCAGCAGCACTACGGGACAGGTTGACTACGAGCAGTACTTC. Residues: CASSTTGQVDYEQYF.

This rearrangement joins TRBV5-1 to TRBJ2-7; 9 nucleotides line up with TRBD1. The V gene's germline CDR1 is SGHRS and CDR2 YFSETQ. The CDR3 runs 14 residues. The V gene end was trimmed by 4 bases and the J gene end by 7 bases; junction bases not matched to a gene: 9. The CDR3 sequence: CASSTGTGLGEQYF. The CDR3 coding sequence is TGCGCCAGCAGCACCGGGACAGGGCTTGGGGAGCAGTACTTC. The full variable domain, rest sourced from reference TRBV5-1 and TRBJ2-7, is KAGVTQTPRYLIKTRGQQVTLSCSPISGHRSVSWYQQTPGQGLQFLFEYFSETQRNKGNFPGRFSGRQFSNSRSEMNVSTLELGDSALYLCASSTGTGLGEQYFGPGTRLTVT.

The rearrangement uses TRBV24-1 and TRBJ1-2; 9 positions agree with TRBD1. J gave up 4 bases and V 3 bases, and 5 bases lay outside the gene matches. The V gene's germline CDR1 is KGHDR and CDR2 SFDVKD. The CDR3 loop spans 15 amino acids. DNA of the CDR3: TGTGCCACCAGTGATGGTGGACAGGGGAGCTATGGCTACACCTTC. Translating it yields CATSDGGQGSYGYTF.

This rearrangement joins TRBV6-2 or TRBV6-3 to TRBJ1-6, with a possible D match to TRBD1 (5 bases). CDR3 size: 15 residues. V dropped 1 base and J dropped 6 bases, with 10 bases sitting between them. Germline V gene data show CDR1 as MNHEY and CDR2 as SVGEGT. The CDR3 DNA is TGTGCCAGCAGTTACTTCCTGGGGCCTAATTCACCCCTCCACTTT. Protein product: CASSYFLGPNSPLHF.